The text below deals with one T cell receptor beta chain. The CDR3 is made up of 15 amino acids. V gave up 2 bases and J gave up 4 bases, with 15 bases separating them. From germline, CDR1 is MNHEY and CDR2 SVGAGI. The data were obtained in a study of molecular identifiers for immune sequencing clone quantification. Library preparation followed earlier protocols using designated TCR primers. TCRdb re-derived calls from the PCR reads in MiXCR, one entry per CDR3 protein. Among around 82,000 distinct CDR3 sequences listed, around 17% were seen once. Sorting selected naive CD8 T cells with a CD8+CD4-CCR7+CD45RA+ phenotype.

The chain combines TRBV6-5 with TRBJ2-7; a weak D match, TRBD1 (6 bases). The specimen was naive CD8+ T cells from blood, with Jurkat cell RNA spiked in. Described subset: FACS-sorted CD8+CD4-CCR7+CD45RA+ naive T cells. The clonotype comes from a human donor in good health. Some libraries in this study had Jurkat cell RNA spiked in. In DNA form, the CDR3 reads TGTGCCAGCAGTTACGTCGGACAGCGACCTTACGAGCAGTACTTC. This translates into CASSYVGQRPYEQYF.